The T cell receptor beta chain under discussion was sequenced for a study of OX40 agonist ivuxolimab in advanced cancers. Measured with immunoSEQ multiplex PCR; TCRdb has only the in-frame clones, and not every one. The sample shows tens of thousands of clones, around four fifths of them seen only once. The germline V gene has CDR1 SGHKS and CDR2 YYEKEE (reference sequence). Trimming removed 4 bases from V and 4 bases from J, with 9 bases in between. The length of the CDR3 is 13 residues. This material consisted of CD4+ or CD8+ T cells sorted from blood, taken in a trial of the OX40 agonist ivuxolimab. This rearrangement joins TRBV5-5 to TRBJ1-5, with D uncertain. The receptor was isolated from an adult with an advanced solid tumor such as melanoma, head and neck, liver or kidney cancer. The chain's CDR3 is CASSPSPNQPQHF. For the CDR3, the DNA is TGTGCCAGCAGCCCCTCCCCAAATCAGCCCCAGCATTTT. The entire variable domain, with the rest obtained from reference TRBV5-5 and TRBJ1-5, is as follows: DAGVTQSPTHLIKTRGQQVTLRCSPISGHKSVSWYQQVLGQGPQFIFQYYEKEERGRGNFPDRFSARQFPNYSSELNVNALLLGDSALYLCASSPSPNQPQHFGDGTRLSIL.